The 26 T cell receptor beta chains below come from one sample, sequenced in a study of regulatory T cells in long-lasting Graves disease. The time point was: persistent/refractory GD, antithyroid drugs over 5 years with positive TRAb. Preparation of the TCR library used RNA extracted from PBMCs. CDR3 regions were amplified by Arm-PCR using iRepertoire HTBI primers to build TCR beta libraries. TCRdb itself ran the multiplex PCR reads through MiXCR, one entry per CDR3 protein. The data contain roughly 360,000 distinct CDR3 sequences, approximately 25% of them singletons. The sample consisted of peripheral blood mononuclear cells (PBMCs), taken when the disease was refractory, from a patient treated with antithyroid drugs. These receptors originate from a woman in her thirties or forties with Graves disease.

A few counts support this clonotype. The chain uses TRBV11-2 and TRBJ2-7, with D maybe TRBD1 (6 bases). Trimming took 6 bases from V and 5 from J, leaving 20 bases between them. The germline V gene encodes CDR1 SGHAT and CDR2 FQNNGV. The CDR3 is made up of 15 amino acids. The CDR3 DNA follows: TGTGCCAGCAGAGGGGCACAGGGAAAACTCAACGAGCAGTACTTC. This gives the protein CASRGAQGKLNEQYF.

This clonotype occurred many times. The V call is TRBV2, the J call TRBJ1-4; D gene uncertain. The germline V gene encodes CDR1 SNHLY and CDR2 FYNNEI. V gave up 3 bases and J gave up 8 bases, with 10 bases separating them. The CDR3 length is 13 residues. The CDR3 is CASSDGRREKLFF. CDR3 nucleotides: TGTGCCAGCAGTGACGGCAGGAGAGAAAAACTGTTTTTT.

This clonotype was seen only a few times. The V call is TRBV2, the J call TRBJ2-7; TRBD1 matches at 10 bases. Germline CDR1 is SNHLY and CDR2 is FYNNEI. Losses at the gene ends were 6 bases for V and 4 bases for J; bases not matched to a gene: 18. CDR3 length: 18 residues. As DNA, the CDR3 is TGTGCCAGCAGGCAGACAGGGGGCTTTGCCCCTGGCCGTTACGAGCAGTACTTC. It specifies CASRQTGGFAPGRYEQYF.

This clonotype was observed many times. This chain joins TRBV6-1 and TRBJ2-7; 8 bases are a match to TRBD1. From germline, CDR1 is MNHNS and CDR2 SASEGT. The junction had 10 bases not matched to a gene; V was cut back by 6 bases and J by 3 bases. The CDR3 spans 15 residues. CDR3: CASRSGQDNFYEQYF. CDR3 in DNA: TGTGCCAGCAGGTCGGGACAGGACAACTTCTACGAGCAGTACTTC.

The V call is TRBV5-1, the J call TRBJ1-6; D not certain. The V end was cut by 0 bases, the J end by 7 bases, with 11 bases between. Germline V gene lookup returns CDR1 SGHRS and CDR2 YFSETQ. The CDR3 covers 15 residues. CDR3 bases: TGCGCCAGCAGCTTGGCCGTGGAAAGGAATTCACCCCTCCACTTT. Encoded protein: CASSLAVERNSPLHF. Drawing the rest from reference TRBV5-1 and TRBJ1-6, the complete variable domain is KAGVTQTPRYLIKTRGQQVTLSCSPISGHRSVSWYQQTPGQGLQFLFEYFSETQRNKGNFPGRFSGRQFSNSRSEMNVSTLELGDSALYLCASSLAVERNSPLHFGNGTRLTVT.

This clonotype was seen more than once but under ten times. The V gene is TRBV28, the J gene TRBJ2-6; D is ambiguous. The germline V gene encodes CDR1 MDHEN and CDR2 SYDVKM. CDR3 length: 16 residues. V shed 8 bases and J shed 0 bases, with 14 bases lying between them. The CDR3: CASSRNRYSGANVLTF. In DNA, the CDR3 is TGTGCCAGCTCACGGAACAGATACTCTGGGGCCAACGTCCTGACTTTC.

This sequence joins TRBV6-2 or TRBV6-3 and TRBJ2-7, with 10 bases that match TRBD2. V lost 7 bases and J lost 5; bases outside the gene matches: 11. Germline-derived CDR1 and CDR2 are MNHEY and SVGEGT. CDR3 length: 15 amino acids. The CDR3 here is CASTPRLAGGHEQYF. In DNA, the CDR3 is TGTGCCAGCACTCCCCGGTTAGCGGGAGGCCACGAGCAGTACTTC.

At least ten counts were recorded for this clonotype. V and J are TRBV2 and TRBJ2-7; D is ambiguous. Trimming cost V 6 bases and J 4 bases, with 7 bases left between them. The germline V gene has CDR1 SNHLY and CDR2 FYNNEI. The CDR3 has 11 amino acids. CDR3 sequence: CASRHTYEQYF. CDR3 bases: TGTGCCAGCAGACACACATACGAGCAGTACTTC.

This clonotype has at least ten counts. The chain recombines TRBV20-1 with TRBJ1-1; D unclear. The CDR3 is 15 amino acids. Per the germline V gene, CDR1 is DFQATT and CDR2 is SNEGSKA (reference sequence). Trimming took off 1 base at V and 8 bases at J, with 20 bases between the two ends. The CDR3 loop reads CSARAPLEPNAEAFF. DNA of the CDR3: TGCAGTGCTAGAGCCCCCTTGGAGCCTAATGCGGAAGCTTTCTTT.

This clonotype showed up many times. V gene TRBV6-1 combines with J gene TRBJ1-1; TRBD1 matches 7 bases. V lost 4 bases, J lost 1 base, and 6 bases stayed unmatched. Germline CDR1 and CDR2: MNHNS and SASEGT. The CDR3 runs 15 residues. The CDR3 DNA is TGTGCCAGCAGTGTAGAGACAGGGTGGAACACTGAAGCTTTCTTT. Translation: CASSVETGWNTEAFF.

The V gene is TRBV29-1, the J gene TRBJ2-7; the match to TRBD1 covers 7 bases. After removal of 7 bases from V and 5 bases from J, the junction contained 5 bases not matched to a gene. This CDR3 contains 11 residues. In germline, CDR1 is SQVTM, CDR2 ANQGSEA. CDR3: CSAWTGHEQYF. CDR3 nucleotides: TGCAGCGCATGGACAGGTCACGAGCAGTACTTC.

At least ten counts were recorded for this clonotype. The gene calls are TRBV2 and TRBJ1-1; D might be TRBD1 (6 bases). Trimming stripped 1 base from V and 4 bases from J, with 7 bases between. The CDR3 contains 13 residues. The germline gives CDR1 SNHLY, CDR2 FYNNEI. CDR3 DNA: TGTGCCAGCAGTGAAGAAGGGGGCACTGAAGCTTTCTTT. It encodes CASSEEGGTEAFF.

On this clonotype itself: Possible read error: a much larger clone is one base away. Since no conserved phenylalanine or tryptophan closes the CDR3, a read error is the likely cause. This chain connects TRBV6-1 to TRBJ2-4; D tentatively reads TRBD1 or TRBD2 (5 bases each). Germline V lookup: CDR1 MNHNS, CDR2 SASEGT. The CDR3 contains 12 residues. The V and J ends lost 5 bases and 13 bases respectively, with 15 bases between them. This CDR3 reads CASSHPLGPQYS. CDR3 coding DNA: TGTGCCAGCAGTCACCCACTGGGACCGCAGTACTCC.

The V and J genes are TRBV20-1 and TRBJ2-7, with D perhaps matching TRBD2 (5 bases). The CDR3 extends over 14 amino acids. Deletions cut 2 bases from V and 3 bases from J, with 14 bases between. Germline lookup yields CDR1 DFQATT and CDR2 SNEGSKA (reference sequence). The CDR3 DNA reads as TGCAGTGCTAGAATTGGTAGCGCGTACTACGAGCAGTACTTC. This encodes CSARIGSAYYEQYF.

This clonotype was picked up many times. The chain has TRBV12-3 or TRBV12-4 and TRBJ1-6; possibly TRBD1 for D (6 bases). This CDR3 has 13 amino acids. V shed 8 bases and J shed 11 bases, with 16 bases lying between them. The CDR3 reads CASSRGAAAPLHF. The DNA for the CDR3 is TGTGCCAGCTCTCGGGGGGCAGCGGCACCCCTCCACTTT.

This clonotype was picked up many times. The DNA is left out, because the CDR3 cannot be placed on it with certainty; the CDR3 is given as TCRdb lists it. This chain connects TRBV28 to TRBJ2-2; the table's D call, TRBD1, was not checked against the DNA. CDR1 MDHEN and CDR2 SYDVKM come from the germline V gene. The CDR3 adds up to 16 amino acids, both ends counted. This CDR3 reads CASSSSLGLSSGELFF.

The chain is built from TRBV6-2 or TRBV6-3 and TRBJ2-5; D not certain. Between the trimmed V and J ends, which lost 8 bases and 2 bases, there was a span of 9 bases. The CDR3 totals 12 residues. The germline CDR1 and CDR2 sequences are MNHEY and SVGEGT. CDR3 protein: CASRRGQETQYF. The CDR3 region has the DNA TGTGCCAGCCGGAGAGGACAAGAGACCCAGTACTTC.

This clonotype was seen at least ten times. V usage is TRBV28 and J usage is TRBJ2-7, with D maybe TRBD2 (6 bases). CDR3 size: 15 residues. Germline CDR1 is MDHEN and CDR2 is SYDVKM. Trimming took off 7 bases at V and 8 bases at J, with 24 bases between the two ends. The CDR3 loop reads CASNESGTATGKQYF. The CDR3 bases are TGTGCCAGCAACGAATCCGGGACTGCCACTGGGAAGCAGTACTTC.

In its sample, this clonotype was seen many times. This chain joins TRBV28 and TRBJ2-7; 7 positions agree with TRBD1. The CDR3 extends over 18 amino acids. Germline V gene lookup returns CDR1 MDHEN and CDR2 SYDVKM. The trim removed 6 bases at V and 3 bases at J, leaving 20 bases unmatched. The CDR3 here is CASSLQLYRGIFSYEQYF. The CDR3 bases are TGTGCCAGCAGCTTACAACTGTACAGGGGTATTTTCAGCTACGAGCAGTACTTC.

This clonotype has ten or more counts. CDR3 sequence (DNA): TGTGCCAGCAGCTTGAGACTAGCTAACGAGCAGTACTTC. Protein product: CASSLRLANEQYF. The J gene is TRBJ2-7, the V gene TRBV7-2; TRBD2 agrees at 7 bases. CDR1 SGHTA and CDR2 FQGNSA come from the germline V gene. V dropped 3 bases and J dropped 5; count of bases not matched to a gene: 4. This CDR3 is 13 amino acids long.

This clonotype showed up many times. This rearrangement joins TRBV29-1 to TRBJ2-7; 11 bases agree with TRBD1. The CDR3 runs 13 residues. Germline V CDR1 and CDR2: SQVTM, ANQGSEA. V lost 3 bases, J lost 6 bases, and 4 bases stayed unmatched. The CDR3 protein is CSVDGTGGAEQYF. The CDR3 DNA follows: TGCAGCGTTGACGGGACAGGGGGTGCCGAGCAGTACTTC.

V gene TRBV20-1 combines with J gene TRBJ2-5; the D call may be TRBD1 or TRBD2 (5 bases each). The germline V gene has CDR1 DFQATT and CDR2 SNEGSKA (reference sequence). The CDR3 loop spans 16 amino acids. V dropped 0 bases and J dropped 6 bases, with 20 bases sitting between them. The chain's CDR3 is CSARDPGTVDVQTQYF. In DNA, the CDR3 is TGCAGTGCTAGAGACCCCGGGACGGTGGATGTGCAGACCCAGTACTTC.

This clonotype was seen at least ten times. The CDR3 DNA reads TGTGCCAGCAGTTCCCGAGCAGGGGTAGAGACCCAGTACTTC. Encoded protein: CASSSRAGVETQYF. This chain connects TRBV27 to TRBJ2-5; TRBD1 might be the D (6 bases). Germline V CDR1 and CDR2: MNHEY, SMNVEV (reference sequence). CDR3 length equals 14 residues. Deletions cut 4 bases from V and 4 bases from J, with 13 bases between.

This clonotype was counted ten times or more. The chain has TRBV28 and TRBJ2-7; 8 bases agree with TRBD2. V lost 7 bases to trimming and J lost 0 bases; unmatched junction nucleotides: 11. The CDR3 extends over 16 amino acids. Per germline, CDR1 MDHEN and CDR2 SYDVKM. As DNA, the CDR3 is TGTGCCAGCAAACCCGGGAGGGGGTTTAGCTCCTACGAGCAGTACTTC. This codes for CASKPGRGFSSYEQYF.

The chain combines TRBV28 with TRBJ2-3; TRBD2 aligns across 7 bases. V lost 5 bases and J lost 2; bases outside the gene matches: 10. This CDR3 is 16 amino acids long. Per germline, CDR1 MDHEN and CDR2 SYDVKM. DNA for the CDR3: TGTGCCAGCAGTACGAAATTAGCGGGTTACACAGATACGCAGTATTTT. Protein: CASSTKLAGYTDTQYF.

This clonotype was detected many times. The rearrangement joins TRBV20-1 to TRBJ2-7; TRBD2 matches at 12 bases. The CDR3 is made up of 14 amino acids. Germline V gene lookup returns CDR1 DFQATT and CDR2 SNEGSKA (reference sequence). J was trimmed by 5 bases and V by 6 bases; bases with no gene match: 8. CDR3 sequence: CSATRLAGVNEQYF. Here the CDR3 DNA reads TGCAGTGCCACGAGACTAGCGGGAGTAAACGAGCAGTACTTC.